This T cell receptor beta chain emerged from a study of blood T cell repertoires in COVID-19. About the study: Sites across the United States, Italy and Spain contributed samples from acute and convalescent COVID-19. The analysed material was cDNA or gDNA that came from T cells, B-cell-depleted T cells, or PBMCs.

This clone occurred once. Per the authors' pipeline: Estimated nucleated cell counts came from reference gene primer amplification. Only in-frame clones appear in the TCRdb table, and some are missing; sequencing was by immunoSEQ multiplex PCR. The DNA was the basis for D and trimming; V, J and clone size are from that table. This table has approximately 190,000 clones, around four fifths appearing once. The CDR3 totals 13 residues. Germline V CDR1 and CDR2: MDHEN, SYDVKM. Deletions cut 3 bases from V and 4 bases from J, with 9 bases between. The sequence came from a woman aged 70-85 years with active or convalescent COVID-19. The sequencing input was peripheral blood. The rearrangement links TRBV28 to TRBJ1-2; D is ambiguous. The CDR3: CASSLGTVYGYTF. CDR3 nucleotides: TGTGCCAGCAGTTTGGGTACAGTCTATGGCTACACCTTC.